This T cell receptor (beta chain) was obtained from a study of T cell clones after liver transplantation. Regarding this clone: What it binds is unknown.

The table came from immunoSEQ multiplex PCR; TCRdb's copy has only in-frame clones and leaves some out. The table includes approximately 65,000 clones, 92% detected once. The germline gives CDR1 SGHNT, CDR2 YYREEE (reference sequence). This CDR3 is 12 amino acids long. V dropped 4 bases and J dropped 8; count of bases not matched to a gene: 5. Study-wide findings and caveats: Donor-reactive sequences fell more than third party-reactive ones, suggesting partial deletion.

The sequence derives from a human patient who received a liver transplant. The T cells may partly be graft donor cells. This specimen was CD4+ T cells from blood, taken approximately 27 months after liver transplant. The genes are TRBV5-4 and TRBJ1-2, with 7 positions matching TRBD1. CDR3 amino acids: CASSTTGLGYTF. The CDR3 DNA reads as TGTGCCAGCAGCACGACAGGGTTGGGCTACACCTTC.